The 29 T cell receptor beta chains reported below all come from one sample, sequenced in a study of brain T cells in children with intractable seizures. Indicated time point: blood from clinic visit 5 months post-surgery; TSC patient then seizure free. The method was immunoSEQ multiplex PCR; TCRdb's version includes in-frame clones alone and lacks a portion of them. The table lists 340,000 or so clones, roughly 92% of them singletons, with about 5.8% in the top ten. The source was peripheral blood, collected roughly 5 months after surgery. Every receptor here comes from a boy under two years old with tuberous sclerosis and intractable seizures.

This clone was detected only once. V gene TRBV5-6 combines with J gene TRBJ2-1; D may be TRBD1 (6 bases). Germline CDR1 is SGHDT and CDR2 is YYEEEE. CDR3 length equals 14 residues. V was trimmed by 4 bases and J by 2 bases, leaving 10 bases between them. The CDR3 bases are TGTGCCAGCAGCACCTGGACAGCCTACAATGAGCAGTTCTTC. Its protein is CASSTWTAYNEQFF.

The chain is built from TRBV28 and TRBJ2-7; the D gene is possibly TRBD2 (6 bases). The germline V gene encodes CDR1 MDHEN and CDR2 SYDVKM. CDR3 length: 14 amino acids. Trimming stripped 5 bases from V and 2 bases from J, with 13 bases between. CDR3 nucleotide sequence: TGTGCCAGCAGTCCTGGACTACCCCCCTACGAGCAGTACTTC. It specifies CASSPGLPPYEQYF.

V gene TRBV19 combines with J gene TRBJ2-7, with D unresolved. Germline CDR1 LNHDA, CDR2 SQIVND (reference sequence). The germline V and J ends were trimmed by 2 bases and 2 bases, with 7 bases remaining between them. This CDR3 is 13 amino acids long. This CDR3 is CASSIRVPYEQYF. DNA for the CDR3: TGTGCCAGTAGTATAAGGGTCCCCTACGAGCAGTACTTC.

CDR3 sequence (DNA): TGTGCCAGCAGCCCTACAGGGGGCGCGGGGAACATTCAGTACTTC. Its protein is CASSPTGGAGNIQYF. This chain links TRBV5-4 with TRBJ2-4; TRBD1 matches 9 bases. The CDR3 runs 15 residues. With 4 bases clipped from V and 7 bases from J, the junction kept 9 bases outside the gene matches. CDR1 and CDR2 from the germline V gene are SGHNT and YYREEE (reference sequence).

This rearrangement joins TRBV25-1 to TRBJ2-7; tentative D call: TRBD1 (5 bases). The V and J ends lost 0 bases and 5 bases respectively, with 17 bases between them. CDR1 is MGHDK and CDR2 is SYGVNS in the germline V gene. The CDR3 is 16 amino acids. DNA of the CDR3: TGTGCCAGCAGTGAATATATCGCAGGGTCCTTCGACGAGCAGTACTTC. This codes for CASSEYIAGSFDEQYF.

This sequence joins TRBV30 and TRBJ1-3; 8 bases line up with TRBD1. V was clipped by 3 bases and J by 2 bases; unmatched bases: 9. Germline loops: CDR1 GTSNPN, CDR2 SVGIG (reference sequence). This CDR3 region has 16 residues. The CDR3 protein is CAWSAMPTGAGNTIYF. As DNA, the CDR3 is TGTGCCTGGAGCGCTATGCCGACAGGGGCTGGAAACACCATATATTTT.

This clone was picked up one time. V usage is TRBV7-6 and J usage is TRBJ1-3; 10 bases fit TRBD1. The CDR3 has 21 residues. Germline CDR1 and CDR2: SGHVS and FNYEAQ. The V segment lost 5 bases and the J segment 1 base; nucleotides outside the gene matches: 20. CDR3 in amino acids: CASSPHRDRGIEVGSGNTIYF. Here the CDR3 DNA reads TGTGCCAGCAGCCCCCACCGGGACAGGGGTATAGAAGTGGGATCTGGAAACACCATATATTTT.

This clone was found once. This chain joins TRBV6-6 and TRBJ1-1, with a weak D call TRBD1 (5 bases). Looked up from germline, CDR1 is MNHNY and CDR2 is SVGAGI (reference sequence). Trimming shortened V by 6 bases and J by 7 bases, and 12 bases separated the two germline ends. The CDR3 sequence is 12 residues long. CDR3 sequence reads: CASSFRQLEAFF. The CDR3 DNA reads as TGTGCCAGCAGCTTCCGACAGCTTGAAGCTTTCTTT.

The sample holds one count of this clone. This rearrangement joins TRBV4-1 to TRBJ2-5; D is unresolved. The ends were cut back, 0 bases at V and 2 bases at J, with 10 bases in the middle. The CDR3 is made up of 15 amino acids. Germline CDR1 and CDR2: MGHRA and YSYEKL. The DNA for the CDR3 is TGCGCCAGCAGCCAAGAGTATCCTCATCAAGAGACCCAGTACTTC. Its protein is CASSQEYPHQETQYF.

V is TRBV5-6 and J is TRBJ2-7; 8 nucleotides align to TRBD1. The CDR3 contains 14 residues. Germline CDR1 and CDR2: SGHDT and YYEEEE. V lost 3 bases to trimming and J lost 7 bases; unmatched junction nucleotides: 9. CDR3 residues: CASSSEQGAKEQYF. CDR3 DNA sequence: TGTGCCAGCAGCTCGGAGCAGGGGGCGAAGGAGCAGTACTTC.

The CDR3 region is CASSLKRGGLQNGYTF. The CDR3, as DNA: TGCGCCAGCAGCTTGAAAAGGGGAGGTCTCCAAAATGGCTACACCTTC. This chain connects TRBV5-1 to TRBJ1-2; tentatively, D is TRBD1 (5 bases). This CDR3 has 16 residues. In germline, CDR1 is SGHRS, CDR2 YFSETQ. Trimming removed 1 base at V and 6 bases at J, with 19 bases between.

V usage is TRBV6-5 and J usage is TRBJ1-5, with TRBD1 as a possible D gene (5 bases). The CDR3 sequence is 12 residues long. V was trimmed by 10 bases and J by 4 bases, leaving 11 bases between them. Germline V gene data show CDR1 as MNHEY and CDR2 as SVGAGI. The CDR3 region is CATGTVNQPQHF. As DNA, the CDR3 is TGTGCCACCGGGACGGTGAATCAGCCCCAGCATTTT.

The genes are TRBV7-2 and TRBJ1-2, with a possible D match to TRBD1 (6 bases). Germline V gene lookup returns CDR1 SGHTA and CDR2 FQGNSA. The germline V and J ends were trimmed by 4 bases and 0 bases, with 18 bases remaining between them. There are 17 residues in the CDR3. The CDR3 region is CASSSTQGTNSNYGYTF. For the CDR3, the DNA is TGTGCCAGCAGCTCCACCCAAGGGACAAACTCTAACTATGGCTACACCTTC.

The V gene is TRBV19, the J gene TRBJ1-4; D perhaps matches TRBD1 (6 bases). Germline-derived CDR1 and CDR2 are LNHDA and SQIVND (reference sequence). This CDR3 has 14 residues. With 8 bases removed from V and 1 base from J, the gap between germline ends came to 11 bases. Here the CDR3 DNA reads TGTGCCAGTGGATTGGACAGAACTAATGAAAAACTGTTTTTT. It codes for CASGLDRTNEKLFF.

The gene calls are TRBV28 and TRBJ1-2; D remains ambiguous. Trimming cost V 5 bases and J 3 bases, with 4 bases left between them. The germline V gene encodes CDR1 MDHEN and CDR2 SYDVKM. The CDR3 runs to 11 residues. CDR3 nucleotide sequence: TGTGCCAGCAGTGGGGACTATGGCTACACCTTC. It encodes CASSGDYGYTF.

The chain carries TRBV10-1 and TRBJ2-2; no clear D gene. The CDR3 totals 14 residues. Trimming cost V 6 bases and J 4 bases, with 12 bases left between them. CDR1 is WNHNN, CDR2 SYGVQD, per germline (reference sequence). The CDR3 reads CASRTDGPTGELFF. CDR3 sequence (DNA): TGCGCCAGCAGGACGGACGGACCCACCGGGGAGCTGTTTTTT.

This chain connects TRBV5-4 to TRBJ2-1; D remains ambiguous. Trimming shortened V by 2 bases and J by 4 bases, and 16 bases separated the two germline ends. CDR1 is SGHNT, CDR2 YYREEE, per germline (reference sequence). The CDR3 sequence is 16 residues long. The CDR3 here is CASSLGEPRSYNEQFF. The CDR3 coding sequence is TGTGCCAGCAGCTTAGGAGAACCGCGGAGTTACAATGAGCAGTTCTTC.

The chain joins TRBV7-6 to TRBJ1-6, with D uncertain. V lost 2 bases to trimming and J lost 10 bases, with 9 bases between them. Germline V gives CDR1 SGHVS, CDR2 FNYEAQ. CDR3 size: 13 residues. CDR3 residues: CASSLWSSSPLHF. DNA for the CDR3: TGTGCCAGCAGCTTATGGAGTAGCTCACCCCTCCACTTT.

V and J are TRBV30 and TRBJ2-5, with a tentative D call TRBD2 (5 bases). This CDR3 region has 12 residues. Germline V CDR1 and CDR2: GTSNPN, SVGIG (reference sequence). The V and J ends lost 0 bases and 4 bases respectively, with 6 bases between them. DNA for the CDR3: TGTGCCTGGAGTGTACGGGGAGAGACCCAGTACTTC. Translation: CAWSVRGETQYF.

The chain combines TRBV29-1 with TRBJ2-3; tentatively, D is TRBD1 (5 bases). Germline assignment: CDR1 SQVTM and CDR2 ANQGSEA. V gave up 8 bases and J gave up 0 bases, with 18 bases separating them. The CDR3 consists of 15 residues. The CDR3 reads CSIQTPRASTDTQYF. The CDR3, as DNA: TGCAGCATCCAAACCCCCAGGGCTAGCACAGATACGCAGTATTTT.

The rearrangement joins TRBV12-3 or TRBV12-4 to TRBJ2-3; no definite D call. V lost 3 bases and J lost 8, with 6 bases in between. The CDR3 sequence is 11 residues long. CDR3: CASSFGVTQYF. Here the CDR3 DNA reads TGTGCCAGCAGTTTTGGGGTTACGCAGTATTTT.

The chain employs TRBV12-3 or TRBV12-4 and TRBJ1-2; the D gene is possibly TRBD1 (6 bases). Trimming took 4 bases from V and 7 from J, leaving 10 bases between them. This CDR3 region has 12 residues. As DNA, the CDR3 is TGTGCCAGCAGTTCAACAGGGTTTGGCTACACCTTC. Translation: CASSSTGFGYTF.

CDR3 coding DNA: TGCAGCGTTGTACAGGGGGTATATACTGAAGCTTTCTTT. As protein: CSVVQGVYTEAFF. The V and J genes are TRBV29-1 and TRBJ1-1; 8 bases are a match to TRBD1. From germline, CDR1 is SQVTM and CDR2 ANQGSEA. This CDR3 has 13 amino acids. V lost 4 bases, J lost 5 bases, and 6 bases stayed unmatched. The entire variable domain, with the rest obtained from reference TRBV29-1 and TRBJ1-1, is as follows: SAVISQKPSRDICQRGTSLTIQCQVDSQVTMMFWYRQQPGQSLTLIATANQGSEATYESGFVIDKFPISRPNLTFSTLTVSNMSPEDSSIYLCSVVQGVYTEAFFGQGTRLTVV.

V gene TRBV30 combines with J gene TRBJ2-1, with a possible D match to TRBD2 (5 bases). V shed 0 bases and J shed 3 bases, with 6 bases lying between them. The CDR3 consists of 13 residues. The V gene's germline CDR1 is GTSNPN and CDR2 SVGIG (reference sequence). The CDR3 loop is CAWSVDYYNEQFF. DNA for the CDR3: TGTGCCTGGAGTGTAGACTACTACAATGAGCAGTTCTTC.

The V call is TRBV5-4, the J call TRBJ1-2; D ambiguous. The V and J ends lost 0 bases and 1 base respectively, with 10 bases between them. The CDR3 contains 15 residues. The germline gives CDR1 SGHNT, CDR2 YYREEE (reference sequence). The CDR3 DNA reads TGTGCCAGCAGCTTGGGAGGGAGAAATAACTATGGCTACACCTTC. Its protein is CASSLGGRNNYGYTF.

The rearrangement joins TRBV9 to TRBJ2-7; 13 nucleotides line up with TRBD2. Trimming removed 2 bases from V and 5 bases from J; junction bases left unmatched: 13. This CDR3 spans 18 amino acids. Germline lookup yields CDR1 SGDLS and CDR2 YYNGEE. Here the CDR3 reads CASSVGLAGAGLLHEQYF. In DNA form, the CDR3 reads TGTGCCAGCAGCGTCGGACTAGCGGGAGCGGGTCTCTTACACGAGCAGTACTTC.

V and J are TRBV28 and TRBJ1-3; D perhaps matches TRBD1 (5 bases). Germline lookup yields CDR1 MDHEN and CDR2 SYDVKM. The V gene lost 4 bases and the J gene lost 5 bases, with 9 bases spanning the gap. There are 13 residues in the CDR3. CDR3 protein: CASSSGARNTIYF. In DNA form, the CDR3 reads TGTGCCAGCAGTTCTGGGGCAAGAAACACCATATATTTT.

The chain employs TRBV5-1 and TRBJ2-2, with 7 bases identical to TRBD2. CDR3 length equals 16 residues. V was pared by 4 bases and J by 5 bases, with 11 bases of the junction left unmatched. Germline V CDR1 and CDR2: SGHRS, YFSETQ. The CDR3 nucleotides are TGCGCCAGCAGCCGCCAGGGCGGGGGAACAACCGGGGAGCTGTTTTTT. It specifies CASSRQGGGTTGELFF.

The rearrangement joins TRBV7-8 to TRBJ2-4, with D possibly matching TRBD2 (5 bases). There are 15 residues in the CDR3. The germline V gene encodes CDR1 SGHVS and CDR2 FQNEAQ. Trimming removed 5 bases from V and 1 base from J, with 12 bases in between. In DNA, the CDR3 is TGTGCCAGCAGCCCCTTTCGAGGGGCCAAAAACATTCAGTACTTC. Its translation is CASSPFRGAKNIQYF.